These T cell receptor beta chains were read from a single sample in a study of early T cells in non-severe SARS-CoV-2 infection. TCRdb used MiXCR to reprocess the 5' RACE reads, holding one entry per CDR3 protein. The table lists tens of thousands of distinct CDR3 sequences, around 5.3% of them singletons. Sample: whole blood. These receptors all come from an adult who was a healthcare worker with PCR-confirmed SARS-CoV-2 infection or an uninfected control (not recorded which). Each CDR3 is given with its conserved first and last residue. The D gene is left open where the match is weak. Only some rows state a clone size, as once, few, many or a class for expanded clones.

length,V,J,size,D,CDR3,DNA
13,TRBV12-3/TRBV12-4,TRBJ1-2,many,NA,CASRGHPYDGYTF,TGTGCCAGCAGGGGACATCCCTACGATGGCTACACCTTC
13,TRBV6-5,TRBJ2-3,NA,NA,CASSYSRGDTQYF,TGTGCCAGCAGTTACTCGAGAGGAGATACGCAGTATTTT
14,TRBV7-2,TRBJ2-3,many,NA,CASTARSSTDTQYF,TGTGCCAGCACTGCCCGGTCAAGCACAGATACGCAGTATTTT
13,TRBV12-3/TRBV12-4,TRBJ1-2,many,NA,CASSGQPYYGYTF,TGTGCCAGCAGTGGACAGCCCTACTATGGCTACACCTTC
14,TRBV2,TRBJ2-5,NA,TRBD1,CASRPQGPGETQYF,TGTGCCAGCAGGCCACAGGGGCCGGGGGAGACCCAGTACTTC
16,TRBV15,TRBJ2-7,many,NA,CATSSGAGTFVYEQYF,TGTGCCACCAGTAGTGGGGCCGGGACCTTCGTCTACGAGCAGTACTTC
19,TRBV7-9,TRBJ2-1,few,TRBD2,CASSKLVSGRPLFSNEQFF,TGTGCCAGCAGCAAGCTAGTTAGCGGGAGGCCACTTTTCTCCAATGAGCAGTTCTTC
12,TRBV7-3,TRBJ2-3,many,NA,CASSGTTDTQYF,TGTGCCAGCAGCGGCACCACAGATACGCAGTATTTT
17,TRBV5-6,TRBJ2-5,many,NA,CASSLYRGLEGGETQYF,TGTGCCAGCAGCTTGTACAGAGGGCTGGAGGGTGGAGAGACCCAGTACTTC
13,TRBV6-1,TRBJ1-2,many,NA,CASSDSPNYGYTF,TGTGCCAGCAGCGACAGCCCTAACTATGGCTACACCTTC
17,TRBV27,TRBJ1-2,many,TRBD1,CASSLSRGQGENYGYTF,TGTGCCAGCAGTTTATCCCGCGGACAGGGGGAGAACTATGGCTACACCTTC
13,TRBV15,TRBJ2-5,many,NA,CATSNFQQETQYF,TGTGCCACCAGCAATTTCCAACAAGAGACCCAGTACTTC
17,TRBV12-3/TRBV12-4,TRBJ1-2,few,NA,CASSLGARQLANYGYTF,TGTGCCAGCAGTTTAGGCGCGCGTCAGCTAGCTAACTATGGCTACACCTTC
15,TRBV14,TRBJ2-3,many,TRBD2,CASSSLAGGPATQYF,TGTGCCAGCAGCAGTTTAGCGGGAGGGCCAGCTACGCAGTATTTT
15,TRBV6-5,TRBJ1-6,NA,NA,CASSYSSIGGSPLHF,TGTGCCAGCAGTTACTCTTCGATCGGAGGTTCACCCCTCCACTTT
14,TRBV12-3/TRBV12-4,TRBJ2-7,many,NA,CASSSQGGSYEQYF,TGTGCCAGCAGTTCCCAGGGGGGCTCCTACGAGCAGTACTTC
14,TRBV7-3,TRBJ2-2,many,NA,CAPSRWVNTGELFF,TGTGCCCCCTCCCGGTGGGTCAACACCGGGGAGCTGTTTTTT
12,TRBV20-1,TRBJ2-5,many,NA,CSARALQETQYF,TGCAGTGCTAGAGCTTTACAAGAGACCCAGTACTTC
17,TRBV12-3/TRBV12-4,TRBJ2-3,few,TRBD2,CASSRLLAAPSTDTQYF,TGTGCCAGCAGCCGATTACTAGCGGCTCCTAGCACAGATACGCAGTATTTT
11,TRBV19,TRBJ2-5,many,NA,CASTQGGTQYF,TGTGCCAGTACCCAAGGGGGGACCCAGTACTTC
16,TRBV6-6,TRBJ2-7,NA,TRBD1,CASSYSRQGISYEQYF,TGTGCCAGCAGTTACTCACGACAGGGCATATCCTACGAGCAGTACTTC
13,TRBV20-1,TRBJ1-1,many,NA,CSTLKTGSTEAFF,TGCAGTACCCTAAAAACAGGGTCCACTGAAGCTTTCTTT